The sequence of this T cell receptor beta chain was determined in a study of CD8 T cells in ankylosing spondylitis. Study outcomes and limitations: CD8+ disease-linked clones were present at relatively low frequencies in blood.

There are 15 residues in the CDR3. The V end lost 0 bases, the J end lost 2 bases, and 9 bases lay between the germline ends. CDR1 is LGHNA and CDR2 is YSLEER in the germline V gene. This clonotype was recorded at least ten times. Its antigen is still unknown. For TCR beta, libraries came from quantitative 5'-RACE with molecular barcodes. TCRdb processed the 5' RACE reads anew with MiXCR; each CDR3 protein has one entry. The top ten hold 3% to 4% of the sample, which has roughly 130,000 distinct CDR3 sequences, around 9% seen once. The genes are TRBV4-3 and TRBJ2-3; maybe TRBD1 (5 bases). The specimen was blood, either unsorted or a sorted T cell fraction (not recorded which). This sequence originates from a male donor with ankylosing spondylitis or in good health (not recorded which). The CDR3 region is CASSQDRALTDTQYF. CDR3 DNA: TGCGCCAGCAGCCAAGACAGGGCCCTCACAGATACGCAGTATTTT.